The 5 T cell receptor beta chains below all came from one sample that was sequenced in a study of T-cell memory formation after mild COVID-19. From the 5' RACE reads, TCRdb called clonotypes with MiXCR, one entry per CDR3 protein. The sample has 100,000 to 140,000 distinct CDR3 sequences; about an eighth are singletons. The sequenced sample was PBMCs or a T cell subset sorted from them (not recorded which). The receptors stem from a young man who had mild COVID-19 (a few samples of this study predate the infection). Cell type and time point are not known.

The V gene is TRBV7-9, the J gene TRBJ2-2; 7 bases are shared with TRBD1. The CDR3 consists of 13 residues. CDR1 and CDR2 (germline): SEHNR, FQNEAQ (reference sequence). V shed 7 bases and J 7 bases; nucleotides not matched to a gene: 6. CDR3: CASTPAGGGELFF. In nucleotides, the CDR3 is TGTGCCAGCACCCCAGCAGGGGGCGGGGAGCTGTTTTTT. The full variable domain, with the rest looked up from reference TRBV7-9 and TRBJ2-2, is DTGVSQNPRHKITKRGQNVTFRCDPISEHNRLYWYRQTLGQGPEFLTYFQNEAQLEKSRLLSDRFSAERPKGSFSTLEIQRTEQGDSAMYLCASTPAGGGELFFGEGSRLTVL.

This clonotype was picked up a small number of times. The chain combines TRBV6-2 or TRBV6-3 with TRBJ2-5; D not certain. V was shortened by 2 bases and J by 5 bases, with 12 bases between the two germline ends. This CDR3 contains 14 residues. Looked up from germline, CDR1 is MNHEY and CDR2 is SVGEGT. The CDR3, as DNA: TGTGCCAGCAGTTACCGGGCCTTCGGGGAGACCCAGTACTTC. This encodes CASSYRAFGETQYF.

The chain has TRBV12-2 and TRBJ2-5; the D segment call TRBD2 is taken from the table without a DNA check. TRBV12-2 is a documented pseudogene. There are 17 residues in the CDR3. CDR3 in amino acids: CASRLAEASLDQETQYF. For the CDR3, the DNA is TGTGCAAGTCGCTTAGCGGAGGCTAGCTTGGACCAAGAGACCCAGTACTTC.

J is TRBJ2-7 and V is TRBV4-1; D is perhaps TRBD1 (6 bases). Germline lookup yields CDR1 MGHRA and CDR2 YSYEKL. This CDR3 region has 14 residues. The ends were cut back, 5 bases at V and 3 bases at J, with 14 bases in the middle. The CDR3 nucleotides read TGCGCCAGCAGCGCGGCAGGGGAAGACTACGAGCAGTACTTC. Its protein is CASSAAGEDYEQYF.

The chain couples TRBV9 to TRBJ2-5; 7 bases fit TRBD1. J lost 8 bases, V lost 4 bases, and 5 bases had no gene match. The CDR3 contains 12 residues. CDR1 is SGDLS and CDR2 is YYNGEE in the germline V gene. The CDR3 reads CASSPDRATQYF. The CDR3 DNA reads as TGTGCCAGCAGCCCTGACAGGGCCACCCAGTACTTC.